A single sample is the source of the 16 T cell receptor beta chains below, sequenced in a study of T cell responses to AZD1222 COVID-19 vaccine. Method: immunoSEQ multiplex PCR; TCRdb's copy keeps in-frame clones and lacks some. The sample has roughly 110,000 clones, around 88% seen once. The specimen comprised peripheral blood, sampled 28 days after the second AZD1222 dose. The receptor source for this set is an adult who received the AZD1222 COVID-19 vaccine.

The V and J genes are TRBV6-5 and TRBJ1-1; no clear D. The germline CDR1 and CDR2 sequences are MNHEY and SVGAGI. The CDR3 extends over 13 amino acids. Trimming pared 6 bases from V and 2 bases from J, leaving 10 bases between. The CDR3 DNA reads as TGTGCCAGCAGACCAAGAGTTAACACTGAAGCTTTCTTT. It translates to CASRPRVNTEAFF.

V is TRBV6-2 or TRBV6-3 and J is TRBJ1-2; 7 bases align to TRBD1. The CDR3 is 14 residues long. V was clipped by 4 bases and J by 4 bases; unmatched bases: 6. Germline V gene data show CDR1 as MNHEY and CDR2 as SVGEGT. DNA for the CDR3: TGTGCCAGCAGTTCAGCGGACAGGAGCTATGGCTACACCTTC. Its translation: CASSSADRSYGYTF.

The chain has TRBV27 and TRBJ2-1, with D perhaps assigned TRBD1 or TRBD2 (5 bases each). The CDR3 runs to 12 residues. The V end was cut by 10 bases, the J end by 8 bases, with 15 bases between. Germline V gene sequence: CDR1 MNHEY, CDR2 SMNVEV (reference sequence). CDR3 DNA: TGTGCCACCTTTTTGAGGGGTGATGAGCAGTTCTTC. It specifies CATFLRGDEQFF.

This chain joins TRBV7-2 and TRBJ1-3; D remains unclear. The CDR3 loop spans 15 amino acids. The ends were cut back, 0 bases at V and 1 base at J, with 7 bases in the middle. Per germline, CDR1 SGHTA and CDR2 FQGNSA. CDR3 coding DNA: TGTGCCAGCAGCTTAGCGCGAGGATCTGGAAACACCATATATTTT. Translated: CASSLARGSGNTIYF.

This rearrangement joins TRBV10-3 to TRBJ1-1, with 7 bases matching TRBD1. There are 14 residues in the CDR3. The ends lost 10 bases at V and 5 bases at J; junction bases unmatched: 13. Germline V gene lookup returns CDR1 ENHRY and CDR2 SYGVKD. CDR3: CATQTGRGSTEAFF. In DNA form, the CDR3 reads TGTGCCACCCAGACAGGGCGAGGTTCAACTGAAGCTTTCTTT.

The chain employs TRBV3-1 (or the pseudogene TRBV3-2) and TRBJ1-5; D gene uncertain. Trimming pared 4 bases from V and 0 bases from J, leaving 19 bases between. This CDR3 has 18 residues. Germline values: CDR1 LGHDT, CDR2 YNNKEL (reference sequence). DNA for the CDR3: TGTGCCAGCAGCCCCCATTGGGCAGGAGATTATAGCAATCAGCCCCAGCATTTT. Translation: CASSPHWAGDYSNQPQHF.

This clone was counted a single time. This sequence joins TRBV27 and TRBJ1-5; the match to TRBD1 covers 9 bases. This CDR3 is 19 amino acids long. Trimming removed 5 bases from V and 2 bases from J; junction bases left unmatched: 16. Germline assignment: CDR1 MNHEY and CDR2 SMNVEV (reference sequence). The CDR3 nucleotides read TGTGCCAGCAGTCGCGCCGGGACAGGGACAAGTAGAGGCAATCAGCCCCAGCATTTT. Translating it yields CASSRAGTGTSRGNQPQHF.

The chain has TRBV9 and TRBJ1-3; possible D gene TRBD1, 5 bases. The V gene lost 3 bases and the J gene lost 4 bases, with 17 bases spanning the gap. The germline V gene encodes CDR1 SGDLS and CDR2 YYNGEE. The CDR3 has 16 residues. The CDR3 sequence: CASSDQGGAGGNTIYF. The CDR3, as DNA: TGTGCCAGCAGCGACCAAGGAGGGGCAGGAGGAAACACCATATATTTT.

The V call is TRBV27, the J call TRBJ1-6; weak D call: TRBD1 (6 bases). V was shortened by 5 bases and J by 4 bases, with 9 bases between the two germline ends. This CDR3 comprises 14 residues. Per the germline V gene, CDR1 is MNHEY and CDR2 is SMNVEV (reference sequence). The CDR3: CASSTGKYNSPLHF. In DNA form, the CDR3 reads TGTGCCAGCAGTACAGGGAAGTATAATTCACCCCTCCACTTT.

The CDR3 region has the DNA TGTGCCAGCAGCATCAGACCCCGGTCTAATGAAAAACTGTTTTTT. Translated, it gives CASSIRPRSNEKLFF. The V call is TRBV7-3, the J call TRBJ1-4, with D unresolved. Looked up from germline, CDR1 is SGHTA and CDR2 is FQGTGA. Trimming cost V 5 bases and J 3 bases, with 13 bases left between them. CDR3 size: 15 residues. Full variable domain (missing parts from reference TRBV7-3 and TRBJ1-4): GAGVSQTPSNKVTEKGKYVELRCDPISGHTALYWYRQSLGQGPEFLIYFQGTGAADDSGLPNDRFFAVRPEGSVSTLKIQRTERGDSAVYLCASSIRPRSNEKLFFGSGTQLSVL.

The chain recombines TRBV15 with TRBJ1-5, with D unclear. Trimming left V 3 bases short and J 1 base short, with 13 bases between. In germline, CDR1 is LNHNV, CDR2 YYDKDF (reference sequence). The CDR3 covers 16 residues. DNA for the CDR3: TGTGCCACCAGCAGCCCGAACCGGAGGAGCAATCAGCCCCAGCATTTT. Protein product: CATSSPNRRSNQPQHF.

The CDR3: CASSLDTGVGEQYF. The CDR3 nucleotides read TGTGCCAGCAGTCTTGACACAGGGGTTGGCGAGCAGTACTTC. The rearrangement joins TRBV28 to TRBJ2-7, with TRBD1 identical over 7 bases. Trimming cost V 5 bases and J 6 bases; bases outside gene matches: 10. Germline V lookup: CDR1 MDHEN, CDR2 SYDVKM. CDR3 size: 14 residues. Based on the CDR3 plus reference TRBV28 and TRBJ2-7, the full variable domain is DVKVTQSSRYLVKRTGEKVFLECVQDMDHENMFWYRQDPGLGLRLIYFSYDVKMKEKGDIPEGYSVSREKKERFSLILESASTNQTSMYLCASSLDTGVGEQYFGPGTRLTVT.

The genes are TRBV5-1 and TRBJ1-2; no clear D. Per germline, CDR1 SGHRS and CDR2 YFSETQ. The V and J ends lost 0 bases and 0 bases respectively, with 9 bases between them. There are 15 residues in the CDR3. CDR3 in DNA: TGCGCCAGCAGCTTGGCGCAGACCTCTAACTATGGCTACACCTTC. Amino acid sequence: CASSLAQTSNYGYTF.

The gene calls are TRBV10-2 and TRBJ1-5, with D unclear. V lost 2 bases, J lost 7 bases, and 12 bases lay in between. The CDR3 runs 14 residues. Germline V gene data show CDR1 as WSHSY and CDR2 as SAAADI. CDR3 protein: CASSEGGIGQPQHF. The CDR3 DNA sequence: TGCGCCAGCAGTGAGGGAGGGATCGGCCAGCCCCAGCATTTT.

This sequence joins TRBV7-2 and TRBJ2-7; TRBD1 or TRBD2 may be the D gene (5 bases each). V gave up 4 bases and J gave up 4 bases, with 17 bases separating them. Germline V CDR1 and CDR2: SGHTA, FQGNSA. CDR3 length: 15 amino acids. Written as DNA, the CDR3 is TGTGCCAGCAGCTCAACCCCGGGGACCAATTACGAGCAGTACTTC. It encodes CASSSTPGTNYEQYF.

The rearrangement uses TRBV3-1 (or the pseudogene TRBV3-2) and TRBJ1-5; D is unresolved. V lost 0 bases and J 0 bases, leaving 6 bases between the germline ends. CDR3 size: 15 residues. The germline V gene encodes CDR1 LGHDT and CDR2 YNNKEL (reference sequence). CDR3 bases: TGTGCCAGCAGCCAAGAAGGGTATAGCAATCAGCCCCAGCATTTT. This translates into CASSQEGYSNQPQHF.